Following are 15 T cell receptor beta chains from one sample sequenced in a study of regulatory T cells in long-lasting Graves disease. Time point in this sample: newly diagnosed GD, antithyroid drugs for less than 3 months. PBMC RNA was the source of the TCR library. With iRepertoire HTBI primers and Arm-PCR of CDR3 regions, TCR beta libraries were built. Via MiXCR, TCRdb re-called the multiplex PCR reads, giving one row per CDR3 protein. The repertoire holds a few hundred thousand distinct CDR3 sequences, with about a sixth as singletons. These data also formed part of another study, on T cells in Graves' hyperthyroidism and ophthalmopathy.

This specimen consisted of peripheral blood mononuclear cells (PBMCs), obtained at new diagnosis, from a patient treated with antithyroid drugs. The receptors were gathered from a young woman with Graves disease.

The chain uses TRBV28 and TRBJ1-2; 7 bases line up with TRBD1. This CDR3 has 12 amino acids. Germline V lookup: CDR1 MDHEN, CDR2 SYDVKM. With 8 bases clipped from V and 5 bases from J, the junction kept 5 bases outside the gene matches. The CDR3 sequence: CASSGQLYGYTF. As DNA, the CDR3 is TGTGCCAGCTCGGGACAGCTTTATGGCTACACCTTC.

In its sample, this clonotype was seen a few times. V usage is TRBV6-1 and J usage is TRBJ2-7; 9 bases align to TRBD2. The germline V gene encodes CDR1 MNHNS and CDR2 SASEGT. The CDR3 extends over 15 amino acids. Trimming cost V 6 bases and J 1 base; bases outside gene matches: 7. CDR3 region: CASRTGTSLSYEQYF. The CDR3 DNA follows: TGTGCCAGCAGAACCGGGACTAGCCTATCCTACGAGCAGTACTTC.

V is TRBV7-9 and J is TRBJ2-7, with TRBD2 matching over 9 bases. CDR3 length equals 14 residues. With V trimmed by 7 bases and J by 0 bases, 4 bases remained unmatched. Germline CDR1 is SEHNR and CDR2 is FQNEAQ (reference sequence). DNA for the CDR3: TGTGCCAGCATCCGTAGCGGGAGCTCCTACGAGCAGTACTTC. Protein product: CASIRSGSSYEQYF.

The chain links TRBV28 to TRBJ2-1; 12 positions agree with TRBD2. Germline V lookup: CDR1 MDHEN, CDR2 SYDVKM. Trimming removed 0 bases from V and 8 bases from J; junction bases left unmatched: 2. The CDR3 loop spans 15 amino acids. The DNA for the CDR3 is TGTGCCAGCAGTTTATGGCTAGCGGGAGGGCATGAGCAGTTCTTC. The encoded protein is CASSLWLAGGHEQFF.

In this sample, this clonotype turned up many times. The chain links TRBV28 to TRBJ2-7; TRBD1 aligns across 10 bases. The CDR3 consists of 14 residues. V was pared by 5 bases and J by 4 bases, with 5 bases of the junction left unmatched. Germline CDR1 reads MDHEN; CDR2 reads SYDVKM. CDR3 protein: CASSRTGGIYEQYF. The CDR3 DNA is TGTGCCAGCAGTCGGACAGGGGGAATTTACGAGCAGTACTTC.

In the case of this clonotype: This may arise from a read error, as a much more abundant clone is one base away. DNA for the CDR3: TGTGCCAGCAGTTTGGGGGCCCAGCATAAGCCCCAGCATTTT. Amino acids: CASSLGAQHKPQHF. The chain uses TRBV2 and TRBJ1-5; a weak D match, TRBD1 (6 bases). With 5 bases removed from V and 8 bases from J, the gap between germline ends came to 16 bases. CDR1 is SNHLY and CDR2 is FYNNEI in the germline V gene. The CDR3 covers 14 residues.

The J gene is TRBJ1-1, the V gene TRBV5-1; D gene ambiguous. Trimming took 3 bases from V and 7 from J, leaving 10 bases between them. In germline, CDR1 is SGHRS, CDR2 YFSETQ. CDR3 length equals 12 residues. In DNA form, the CDR3 reads TGCGCCAGCAGCTCGGAAGGCAGTGAAGCTTTCTTT. It is translated as CASSSEGSEAFF.

V usage is TRBV27 and J usage is TRBJ1-3; TRBD1 matches at 9 bases. After removal of 5 bases from V and 2 bases from J, the junction contained 10 bases not matched to a gene. The CDR3 has 17 amino acids. The germline gives CDR1 MNHEY, CDR2 SMNVEV (reference sequence). CDR3 amino acids: CASSVTPTGGPGNTIYF. Here the CDR3 DNA reads TGTGCCAGCAGTGTGACTCCTACAGGGGGCCCTGGAAACACCATATATTTT.

The rearrangement uses TRBV11-2 and TRBJ2-7; a possible D gene is TRBD2 (6 bases). V was cut by 2 bases and J by 8 bases, with 22 bases left in between. The CDR3 consists of 16 residues. Germline V gene lookup returns CDR1 SGHAT and CDR2 FQNNGV. The CDR3 loop reads CASSLTTGTPGGKQYF. The CDR3 DNA is TGTGCCAGCAGCTTAACCACCGGGACCCCTGGCGGGAAGCAGTACTTC.

This clonotype occurred a few times. This sequence joins TRBV11-2 and TRBJ1-5; D is undetermined. This CDR3 contains 15 residues. The ends were cut back, 5 bases at V and 1 base at J, with 12 bases in the middle. Germline V gives CDR1 SGHAT, CDR2 FQNNGV. The CDR3 DNA reads as TGTGCCAGCAGCACCGGGCAGTCGAGCAATCAGCCCCAGCATTTT. Protein sequence: CASSTGQSSNQPQHF.

This clonotype has a count of ten or more. The chain recombines TRBV30 with TRBJ1-2; possible D gene TRBD1, 5 bases. The length of the CDR3 is 13 residues. Trimming removed 0 bases at V and 7 bases at J, with 12 bases between. CDR1 and CDR2 from the germline V gene are GTSNPN and SVGIG (reference sequence). The CDR3 DNA is TGTGCCTGGAGTGTGTCAGGGTGGTCTGGCTACACCTTC. Its protein is CAWSVSGWSGYTF.

This clonotype was counted a few times. The V call is TRBV28, the J call TRBJ2-4; 7 nucleotides align to TRBD2. Germline V gene sequence: CDR1 MDHEN, CDR2 SYDVKM. J gave up 2 bases and V 2 bases, and 3 bases lay outside the gene matches. The CDR3 has 15 residues. The CDR3 is CASSLAGVTKNIQYF. Written as DNA, the CDR3 is TGTGCCAGCAGTTTAGCGGGAGTCACCAAAAACATTCAGTACTTC.

The table lists this clonotype with many counts. The CDR3 region is CASSPVTLGGEQPQHF. CDR3 DNA sequence: TGTGCCAGCAGTCCCGTAACCTTGGGGGGGGAGCAGCCCCAGCATTTT. The chain has TRBV28 and TRBJ1-5, with D possibly matching TRBD1 (5 bases). Per the germline V gene, CDR1 is MDHEN and CDR2 is SYDVKM. V dropped 5 bases and J dropped 7 bases, with 21 bases sitting between them. The length of the CDR3 is 16 residues.

This clonotype has ten or more counts. This chain connects TRBV20-1 to TRBJ1-4; D possibly corresponds to TRBD1 (5 bases). Germline V gives CDR1 DFQATT, CDR2 SNEGSKA (reference sequence). V gave up 6 bases and J gave up 9 bases, with 20 bases separating them. The CDR3 is 14 amino acids. The CDR3: CSAEKPGGKQKLFF. CDR3 in DNA: TGCAGTGCGGAAAAACCGGGGGGTAAACAAAAACTGTTTTTT.

This clonotype was found a few times. The chain links TRBV2 to TRBJ1-3, with D possibly being TRBD1 (6 bases). V lost 5 bases, J lost 2 bases, and 10 bases lay in between. Germline loops: CDR1 SNHLY, CDR2 FYNNEI. CDR3 length: 14 amino acids. The CDR3 nucleotides are TGTGCCAGCAGTTACGGGACAACTGGAAACACCATATATTTT. Amino acid sequence: CASSYGTTGNTIYF.